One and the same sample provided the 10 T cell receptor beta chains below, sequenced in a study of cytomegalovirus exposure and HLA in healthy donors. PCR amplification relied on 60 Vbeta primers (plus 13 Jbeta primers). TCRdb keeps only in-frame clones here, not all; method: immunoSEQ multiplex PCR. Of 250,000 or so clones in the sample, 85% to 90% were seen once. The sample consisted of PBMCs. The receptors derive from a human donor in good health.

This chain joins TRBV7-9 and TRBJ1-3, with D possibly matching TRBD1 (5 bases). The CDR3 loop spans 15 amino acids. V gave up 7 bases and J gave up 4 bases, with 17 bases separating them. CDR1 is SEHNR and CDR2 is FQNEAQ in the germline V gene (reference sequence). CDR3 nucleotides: TGTGCCAGCACCCTCCCAGGGAACCAGGGAAACACCATATATTTT. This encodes CASTLPGNQGNTIYF.

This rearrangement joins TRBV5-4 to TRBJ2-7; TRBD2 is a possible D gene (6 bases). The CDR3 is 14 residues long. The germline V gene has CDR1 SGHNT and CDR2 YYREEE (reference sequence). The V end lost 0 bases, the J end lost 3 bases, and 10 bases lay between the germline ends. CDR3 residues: CASSLARGGYEQYF. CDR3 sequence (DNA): TGTGCCAGCAGCTTGGCGAGGGGAGGCTACGAGCAGTACTTC. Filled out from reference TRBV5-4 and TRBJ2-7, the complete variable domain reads ETGVTQSPTHLIKTRGQQVTLRCSSQSGHNTVSWYQQALGQGPQFIFQYYREEENGRGNFPPRFSGLQFPNYSSELNVNALELDDSALYLCASSLARGGYEQYFGPGTRLTVT.

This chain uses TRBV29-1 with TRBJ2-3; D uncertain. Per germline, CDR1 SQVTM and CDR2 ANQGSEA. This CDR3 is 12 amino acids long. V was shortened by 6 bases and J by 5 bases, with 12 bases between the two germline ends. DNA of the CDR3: TGCAGCGTGCATGCGCTAGTAGATACGCAGTATTTT. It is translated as CSVHALVDTQYF.

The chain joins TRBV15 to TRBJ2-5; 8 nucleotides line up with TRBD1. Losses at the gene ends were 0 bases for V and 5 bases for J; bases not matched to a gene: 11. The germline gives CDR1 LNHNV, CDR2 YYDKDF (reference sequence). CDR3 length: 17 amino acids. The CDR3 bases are TGTGCCACCAGCAGAGAAGATCAGGGGGCGCGTAGGGAGACCCAGTACTTC. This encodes CATSREDQGARRETQYF.

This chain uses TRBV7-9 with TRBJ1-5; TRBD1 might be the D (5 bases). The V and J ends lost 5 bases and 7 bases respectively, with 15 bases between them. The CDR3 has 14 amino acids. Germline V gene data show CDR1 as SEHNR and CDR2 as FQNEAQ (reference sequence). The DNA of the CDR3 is TGTGCCAGCAGCCCCGGGACTTCCGACCAGCCCCAGCATTTT. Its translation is CASSPGTSDQPQHF. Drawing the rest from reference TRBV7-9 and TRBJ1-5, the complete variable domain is DTGVSQNPRHKITKRGQNVTFRCDPISEHNRLYWYRQTLGQGPEFLTYFQNEAQLEKSRLLSDRFSAERPKGSFSTLEIQRTEQGDSAMYLCASSPGTSDQPQHFGDGTRLSIL.

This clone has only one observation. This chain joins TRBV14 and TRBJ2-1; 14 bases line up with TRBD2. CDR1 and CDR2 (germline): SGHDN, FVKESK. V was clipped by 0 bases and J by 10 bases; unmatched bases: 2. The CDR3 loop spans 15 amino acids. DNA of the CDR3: TGTGCCAGCAGCCAAGATGGGACTAGCGGGAGAGAGCAGTTCTTC. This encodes CASSQDGTSGREQFF.

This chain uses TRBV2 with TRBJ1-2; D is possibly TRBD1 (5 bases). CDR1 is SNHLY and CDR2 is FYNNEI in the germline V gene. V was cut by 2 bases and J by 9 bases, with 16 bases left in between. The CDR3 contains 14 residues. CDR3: CASSELVGAISYTF. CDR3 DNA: TGTGCCAGCAGTGAACTCGTAGGGGCCATCAGCTACACCTTC.

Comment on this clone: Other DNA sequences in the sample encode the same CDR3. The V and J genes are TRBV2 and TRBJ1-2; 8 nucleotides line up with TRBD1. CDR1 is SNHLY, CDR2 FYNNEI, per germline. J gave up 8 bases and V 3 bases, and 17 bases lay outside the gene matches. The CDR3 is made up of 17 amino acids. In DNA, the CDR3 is TGTGCCAGCAGTGAGCGAGGACAGGGATCAGGATCTAGGGGCTACACCTTC. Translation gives CASSERGQGSGSRGYTF. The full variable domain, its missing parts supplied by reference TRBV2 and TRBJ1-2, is EPEVTQTPSHQVTQMGQEVILRCVPISNHLYFYWYRQILGQKVEFLVSFYNNEISEKSEIFDDQFSVERPDGSNFTLKIRSTKLEDSAMYFCASSERGQGSGSRGYTFGSGTRLTVV.

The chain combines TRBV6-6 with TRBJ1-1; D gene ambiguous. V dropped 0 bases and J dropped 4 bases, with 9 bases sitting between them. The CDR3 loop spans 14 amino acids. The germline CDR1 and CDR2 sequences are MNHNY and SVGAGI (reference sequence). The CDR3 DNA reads TGTGCCAGCAGTTACTCGCGGGGAGGCACTGAAGCTTTCTTT. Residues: CASSYSRGGTEAFF.

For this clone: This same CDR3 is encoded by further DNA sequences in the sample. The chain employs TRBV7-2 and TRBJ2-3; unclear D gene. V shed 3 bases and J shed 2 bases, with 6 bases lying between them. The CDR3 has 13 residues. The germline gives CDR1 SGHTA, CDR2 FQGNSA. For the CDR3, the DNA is TGTGCCAGCAGCTTGCTCTACACAGATACGCAGTATTTT. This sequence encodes CASSLLYTDTQYF.